The clone carrying this T cell receptor (beta chain) was counted a few times. Sequencing used immunoSEQ multiplex PCR; TCRdb keeps in-frame clones, though not all of them. The sample lists 35,000 to 50,000 clones; approximately 90% were seen once. Described time point: peak reinfection, 3 to 8 weeks after reinfection detection. No in vitro expansion preceded TCR sequencing of the sorted cells. Donors came from people who inject drugs enrolled in HEPCO, Canada. The sample belongs to a study of memory CD8 T cells in hepatitis C reinfection. About the research overall: Peak reinfection samples were taken 3 to 8 weeks after detection.

Germline-derived CDR1 and CDR2 are MNHNY and SVGAGI (reference sequence). CDR3 length: 14 residues. The V end was cut by 3 bases, the J end by 6 bases, with 14 bases between. The TCR comes from a young man with hepatitis C virus infection. This chain uses TRBV6-6 with TRBJ1-2; the D gene is possibly TRBD1 (5 bases). Sequencing input: naive CD8+ T cells sorted from blood. The CDR3 bases are TGTGCCAGCAGTTATCAGGCAGGGTTGGATGGCTACACCTTC. Its protein product is CASSYQAGLDGYTF.